This TCR beta chain was captured in a study of cytomegalovirus exposure and HLA in healthy donors (dated by TCRdb to the late 2010s). Concerning the study at large: In an earlier analysis of some 610 of the donors, roughly 300 Gb of sequence data and approximately 100 million unique TCR beta sequences from 150 million to 200 million T cells were reported. An early release covering 550 to 700 HLA-typed donors comprised approximately 300 gigabases of sequencing data and around 85 million unique TCR sequences. Among the roughly 390 genotyped donors, approximately 82% belonged to the genetic ancestry cluster associated with self-reported Caucasian donors. The study aimed to test whether cataloging public T cell receptors could reveal signatures of past pathogen exposure. The T cell repertoires of 550 to 850 subjects were profiled by immunosequencing and related to cytomegalovirus serostatus. Besides the first cohort of approximately 710 subjects, a separate validation cohort made up of 120 different subjects was used. The study combined high-throughput TCR immunosequencing, statistical association of individual TCRs with disease status, and machine learning to predict cytomegalovirus infection status. A later analysis re-examined previously published TCR beta repertoires from about 670 donors and added high-resolution HLA genotyping to investigate patterns of TCR occurrence. The later analysis used no new phenotypic data to find candidate immune exposures, relying instead on TCR beta sequences and their occurrence across donors. In an earlier analysis of more than 550 of the donors, high-throughput TCR beta sequencing was used to judge whether each TCR beta V gene segment behaved as functional or pseudogenic. Alongside the repertoire data, information on donor age, sex, ethnicity and CMV serostatus was compiled. A later genetic analysis used genome-wide SNP genotypes for about 55% of the 666 donors, treating that subset as a discovery cohort. All discovery cohort repertoires had been generated using a single sequencing platform. HLA typing covered class I and class II loci at four-digit resolution. Typing coverage differed by locus: A, B, C, DRB1 and DQB1 were typed in roughly 620-640 donors, DQA1 in 522, DPA1 in over 600, and DPB1 in approximately 450. Roughly 5 DR-DQ haplotypes were handled as single units for association and clustering, since linkage in the cohort was strong. Across some 400 genotyped donors of the cohort, an average of approximately 240,000 unique TCR beta nucleotide sequences per donor were sequenced, and roughly 20% of those sequences were non-productive. Findings and caveats that apply to the study as a whole: Some IMGT-functional V segments, including TRBV6-2 and TRBV6-3, could not be distinguished by the 87-base-pair reads and were therefore excluded. A total of 150 or so TCR beta chains were listed by the study as associated with cytomegalovirus. Over 15 rarely observed V segments, including chromosome 9 orphons, were excluded from the earlier analysis of about 600 of the donors because counts were too low. Immune exposure information for the cohort was limited to CMV serostatus. The sequencing pipeline was judged likely to have produced a cluster of highly shared sequence variants as a technical artifact. In a later analysis, HLA-associated TCR beta chains were found to be more clonally expanded and to have lower generation probabilities than equally common non-associated chains. According to a later genetic analysis, donors in an Asian-associated ancestry cluster had fewer N-insertions in productive TCRs than the roughly 700-donor mean. A later analysis found that most CMV-associated TCR beta chains appeared HLA-restricted, with HLA associations seemingly driven largely by CMV exposure. This cohort had only TCR beta chains sequenced, and the lack of alpha or paired-chain data limited which features could be detected. Cytomegalovirus status was reported to be diagnosed by the classifier with high specificity and sensitivity in both the original and validation cohorts. The presence/absence analyses assumed that sequencing depth was roughly uniform across donors, and that assumption may not be true. When HLA alleles, especially DR and DQ, strongly co-occurred, TCR associations were difficult to assign to individual alleles. Because HLA typing was unavailable for some donors at each locus, only the typed subset was used in association tests. A later analysis associated about 17,000 TCR beta sequences with specific HLA alleles at a false discovery rate of 0.05. The authors suggested that the approach could potentially be extended to other disease states and immunological phenotypes. According to a later analysis, parvovirus B19, influenza, CMV and Epstein-Barr virus appeared linked to several top co-occurrence clusters. Across donors, most TCR sequences were observed very rarely, whereas some public TCRs were present in many individuals. Correlated functional status among segregating V segments might reflect linkage disequilibrium, but an unknown experimental factor could not be ruled out. Three of the identified cytomegalovirus-associated TCR beta chains were confirmed in vitro to be specific for cytomegalovirus antigens. In a later analysis, TCR association rates were found to vary across HLA loci, with the most associated TCRs seen for DRB1 alleles and the fewest for HLA-C alleles. An association between a missense DCLRE1C variant and V-gene and J-gene trimming of TCR beta chains was found in a later genetic analysis and replicated in an independent cohort. A further reported finding was that TCR beta sequences accurately predicted the HLA-A and HLA-B alleles for most subjects in the first cohort. Broadly in line with IMGT annotations, most TCR beta V segments showed up in productive rearrangements about 90% or about 30% of the time in an earlier analysis of around 600 of the donors.

Library prep was done by the immunoSEQ multiplex PCR assay. A mixture of 60 forward primers for TCR Vbeta segments and 13 reverse primers for TCR Jbeta segments was used in the multiplex PCR. The CDR3 region of rearranged TCR beta genes was amplified from genomic DNA by a multiplex PCR assay. Amplified TCR beta libraries were sequenced as 87-base-pair reads on the Illumina HiSeq System. On the authors' methods: In a later analysis, some 80 million unique TCR beta chains were counted across the 666 repertoires, and around 11 million of these chains were shared by at least two donors. A nearest-neighbor algorithm error-corrected the raw reads and collapsed the reads into unique sequences, merging closely related sequences to remove PCR and sequencing errors. To assign V, D and J gene segments, CDR3 sequences were aligned to IMGT reference sequences. For a sequence to be retained, a match of at least six nucleotides to both a V gene segment and a J gene segment was required. A rearrangement counted as productive if the CDR3 had no stop codons and remained in frame with V and J, and every other rearrangement counted as non-productive. Following IMGT convention, CDR3 was defined as the stretch from the second conserved V-encoded cysteine up to the conserved J-encoded phenylalanine. The earlier analysis of roughly 590 of the donors excluded sequences that lacked an unambiguous match to a single V gene segment. In an earlier analysis of more than 500 of the donors, a V segment was called functional when productive rearrangements were above 56.7%, and segregating when the standard deviation between donors exceeded 5%. A statistical classification framework was built to diagnose cytomegalovirus status from the catalog of TCR beta chain sequences. V and J gene assignment, in a later analysis, came from comparing TCR nucleotide sequences with IMGT/GENE-DB human TR gene sequences. Using the TCRdist pipeline, a later analysis assigned CDR3 sequences along with most-parsimonious VDJ recombination scenarios. In a later analysis, each TCR beta chain was defined by its CDR3 amino acid sequence together with its V-gene family, and reads without a unique V-gene family were excluded. A later analysis removed several hundred highly shared, low-generation-probability nucleotide sequences to deal with suspected cross-contamination and a sequencing artifact. A later analysis calculated a clonal expansion index for each public chain from normalized within-repertoire ranks of inferred template counts. A later analysis computed generation probabilities with a VDJ recombination model fitted to out-of-frame rearrangements, and checked the results against IGoR. In a later analysis, TCR-TCR, TCR-HLA and TCR-CMV co-occurrence was scored with hypergeometric tests, and a repertoire-size bias correction was applied to TCR pairs. False discovery rates were estimated in a later analysis by permuting HLA or CMV assignments 20 times. In a later analysis, co-occurring TCRs were grouped with DBSCAN, and TCRdist sequence similarity was added when clustering was performed within HLA-allele-positive subsets. Repertoires with fewer than 30,000 or more than 120,000 public chains were left out of co-occurrence clustering, as were a handful of repertoires with anomalous nucleotide sharing. What TCRdb holds here is the immuneACCESS table cut down to in-frame rearrangements. Part of the clones is not present; checked against another copy, under half of the missing clones reflect an unresolved V gene, and the others are unexplained. V and J calls and clone size are given by that table; D and trimming were obtained from the DNA. This sample comprises 150,000 or so clones, around three quarters of them detected only once. In total, the top ten clones hold around 4.1% of the sample.

About this clone itself: Its antigen is currently not known. Qualities for individual bases were not recorded, and no much larger clone is one base off.

V drops 2 bases and J drops 5 bases, leaving 13 bases in between. The CDR3 covers 15 residues, taking in both the cysteine and the phenylalanine. Of the read, only the CDR3 DNA is kept; its 45 bases are in frame from base 1. Via the germline V gene, CDR1 is MNHEY and CDR2 SVGAGI. The cohort consisted of some 730 healthy bone marrow donors. At the time of sampling, every cohort member was nominally healthy, though immune exposures that went unrecorded were likely present. The donor was CMV seronegative and belonged to the group of more than 300 seronegative cohort members. Every donor gave a peripheral blood sample, and the peripheral blood mononuclear cells from that sample were used for TCR beta sequencing. Genomic DNA was extracted from the blood cell samples with the Qiagen DNeasy Blood Extraction Kit.

This sequence uses TRBV6-5 and TRBJ1-5, with the D gene not confidently named. The origin of this receptor is a woman between 35 and 50 years old in good health and CMV-seronegative. The sequencing sample was made of PBMCs. CDR3 loop: CASSYGRYDDQPQHF. The nucleotide sequence reads TGTGCCAGCAGTTACGGGAGGTACGATGATCAGCCCCAGCATTTT.